This T cell receptor (beta chain) came from a study of T cell responses to AZD1222 COVID-19 vaccine. CDR1 and CDR2 from the germline V gene are SEHNR and FQNEAQ (reference sequence). Trimming took 5 bases from V and 14 from J, leaving 27 bases between them. This CDR3 region has 16 residues. Study-wide findings and caveats: None of the repertoires were sampled until the peak T cell response had passed. Breadth and depth of Spike-specific TCRs rose after two AZD1222 doses.

The protocol was immunoSEQ multiplex PCR, while the TCRdb copy is restricted to in-frame clones and leaves out a portion. In the table there are 130,000 to 150,000 clones, 80% to 85% of which are singletons. This clone was seen more than once but under ten times. Its antigen is still unknown. The chain uses TRBV7-9 and TRBJ1-4; D is unclear. The origin of this receptor is an adult in good health. Sample: peripheral blood, taken on day 0 of MenACWY control vaccination. CDR3 loop: CASSPLPWATHPDLFF. The CDR3 DNA reads TGTGCCAGCAGCCCACTACCTTGGGCGACCCACCCGGACCTGTTTTTT.